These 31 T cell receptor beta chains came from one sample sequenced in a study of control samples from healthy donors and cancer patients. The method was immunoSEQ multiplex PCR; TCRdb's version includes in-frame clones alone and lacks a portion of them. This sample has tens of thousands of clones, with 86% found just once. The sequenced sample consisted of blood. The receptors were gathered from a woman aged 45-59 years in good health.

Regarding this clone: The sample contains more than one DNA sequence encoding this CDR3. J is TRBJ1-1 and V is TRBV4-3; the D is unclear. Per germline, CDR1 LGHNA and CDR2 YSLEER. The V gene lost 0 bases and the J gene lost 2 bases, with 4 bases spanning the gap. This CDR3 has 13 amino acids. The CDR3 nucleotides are TGCGCCAGCAGCCAAGATCTTAACACTGAAGCTTTCTTT. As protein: CASSQDLNTEAFF.

Here the CDR3 DNA reads TGTGCCATCAGTCCCCGTGGAGGGCCGAACACTGAAGCTTTCTTT. Protein sequence: CAISPRGGPNTEAFF. This chain connects TRBV10-3 to TRBJ1-1, with D hard to call. With 5 bases removed from V and 1 base from J, the gap between germline ends came to 14 bases. Germline V gene data show CDR1 as ENHRY and CDR2 as SYGVKD. The CDR3 contains 15 residues.

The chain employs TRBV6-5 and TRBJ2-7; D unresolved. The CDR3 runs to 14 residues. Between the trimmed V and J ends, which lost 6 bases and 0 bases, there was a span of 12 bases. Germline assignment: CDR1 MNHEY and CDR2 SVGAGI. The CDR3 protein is CASRPQVSSYEQYF. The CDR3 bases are TGTGCCAGCAGGCCCCAGGTGAGCTCCTACGAGCAGTACTTC.

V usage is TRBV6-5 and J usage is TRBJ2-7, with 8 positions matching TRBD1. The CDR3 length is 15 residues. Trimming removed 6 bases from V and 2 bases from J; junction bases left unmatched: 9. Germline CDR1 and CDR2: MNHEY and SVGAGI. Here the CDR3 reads CASRPRLGQAYEQYF. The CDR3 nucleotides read TGTGCCAGCAGACCGCGACTGGGACAGGCCTACGAGCAGTACTTC.

The CDR3 loop is CASSLAAGGVSGYTF. DNA for the CDR3: TGTGCCAGCAGCTTAGCAGCCGGTGGGGTCTCTGGCTACACCTTC. The rearrangement links TRBV7-9 to TRBJ1-2; D call uncertain. Germline lookup yields CDR1 SEHNR and CDR2 FQNEAQ (reference sequence). The V gene lost 0 bases and the J gene lost 7 bases, with 15 bases spanning the gap. This CDR3 is 15 amino acids long.

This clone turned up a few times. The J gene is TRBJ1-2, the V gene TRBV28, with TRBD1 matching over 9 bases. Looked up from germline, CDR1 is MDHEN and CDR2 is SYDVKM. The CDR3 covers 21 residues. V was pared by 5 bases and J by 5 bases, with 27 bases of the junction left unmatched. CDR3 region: CASSSAFNPGQGTVLGYGYTF. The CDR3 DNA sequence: TGTGCCAGCAGTAGCGCTTTTAACCCGGGACAGGGAACCGTATTGGGATATGGCTACACCTTC.

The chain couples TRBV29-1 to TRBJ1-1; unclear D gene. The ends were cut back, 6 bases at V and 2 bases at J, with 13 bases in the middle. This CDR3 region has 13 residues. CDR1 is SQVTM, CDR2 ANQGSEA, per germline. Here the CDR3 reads CSVLDPANTEAFF. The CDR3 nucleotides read TGCAGCGTGCTAGACCCGGCAAACACTGAAGCTTTCTTT.

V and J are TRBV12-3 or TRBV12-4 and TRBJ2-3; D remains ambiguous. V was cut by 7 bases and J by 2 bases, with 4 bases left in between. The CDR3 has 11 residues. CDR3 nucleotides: TGTGCCAGCACTAACACAGATACGCAGTATTTT. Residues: CASTNTDTQYF.

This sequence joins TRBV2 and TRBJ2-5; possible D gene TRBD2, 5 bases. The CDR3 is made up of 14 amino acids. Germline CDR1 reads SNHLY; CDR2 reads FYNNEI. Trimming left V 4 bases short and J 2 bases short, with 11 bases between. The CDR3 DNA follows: TGTGCCAGCAGTGCCCGGGGATATCAAGAGACCCAGTACTTC. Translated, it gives CASSARGYQETQYF.

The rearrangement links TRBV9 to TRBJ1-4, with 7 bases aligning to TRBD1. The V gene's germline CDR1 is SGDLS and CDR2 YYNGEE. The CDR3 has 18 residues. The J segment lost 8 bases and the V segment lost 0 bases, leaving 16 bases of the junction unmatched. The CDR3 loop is CASSVGPGGRGLTEKLFF. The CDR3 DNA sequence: TGTGCCAGCAGCGTAGGACCAGGGGGAAGGGGATTAACCGAAAAACTGTTTTTT.

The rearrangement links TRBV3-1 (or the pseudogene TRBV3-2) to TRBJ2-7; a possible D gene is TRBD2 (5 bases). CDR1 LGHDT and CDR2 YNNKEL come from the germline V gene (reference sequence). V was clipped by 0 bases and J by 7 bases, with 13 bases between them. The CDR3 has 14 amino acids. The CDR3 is CASSQDRGLGEQYF. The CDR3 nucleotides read TGTGCCAGCAGCCAAGATCGGGGATTGGGAGAGCAGTACTTC.

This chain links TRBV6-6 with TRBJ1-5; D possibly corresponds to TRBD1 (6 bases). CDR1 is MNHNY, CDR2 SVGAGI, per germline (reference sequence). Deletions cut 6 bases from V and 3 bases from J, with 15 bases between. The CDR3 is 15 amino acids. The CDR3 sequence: CASSLTGSTNQPQHF. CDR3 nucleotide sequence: TGTGCCAGCAGCCTCACAGGGAGCACCAATCAGCCCCAGCATTTT.

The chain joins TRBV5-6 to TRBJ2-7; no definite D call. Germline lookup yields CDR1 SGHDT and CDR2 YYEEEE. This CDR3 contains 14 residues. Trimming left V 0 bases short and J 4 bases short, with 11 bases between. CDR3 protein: CASSLDGGAYEQYF. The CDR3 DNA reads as TGTGCCAGCAGCTTGGATGGTGGCGCTTACGAGCAGTACTTC.

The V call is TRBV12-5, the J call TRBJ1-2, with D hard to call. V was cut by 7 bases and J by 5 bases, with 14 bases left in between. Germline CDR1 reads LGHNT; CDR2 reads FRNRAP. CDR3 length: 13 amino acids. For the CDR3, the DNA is TGTGCTAGTGCCTCGGGCAGGTATTATGGCTACACCTTC. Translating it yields CASASGRYYGYTF.

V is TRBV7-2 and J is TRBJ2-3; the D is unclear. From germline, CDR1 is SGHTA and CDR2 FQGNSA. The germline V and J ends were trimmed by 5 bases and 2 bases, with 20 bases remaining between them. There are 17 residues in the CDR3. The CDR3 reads CASSPTGRGSHTDTQYF. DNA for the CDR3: TGTGCCAGCAGCCCCACGGGTCGAGGTTCCCACACAGATACGCAGTATTTT.

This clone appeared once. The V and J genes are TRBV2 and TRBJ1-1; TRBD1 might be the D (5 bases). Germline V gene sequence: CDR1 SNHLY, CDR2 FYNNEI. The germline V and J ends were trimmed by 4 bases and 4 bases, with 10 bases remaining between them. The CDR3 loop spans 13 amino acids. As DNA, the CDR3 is TGTGCCAGCAGTGGGCAGGGATCCACTGAAGCTTTCTTT. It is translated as CASSGQGSTEAFF.

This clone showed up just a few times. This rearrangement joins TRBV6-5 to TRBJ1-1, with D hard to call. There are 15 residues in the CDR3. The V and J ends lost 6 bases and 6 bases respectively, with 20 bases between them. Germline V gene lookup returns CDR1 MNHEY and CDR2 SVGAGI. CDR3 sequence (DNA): TGTGCCAGCAGCTCCTTAACATGGGCGGCGGCTGAAGCTTTCTTT. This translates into CASSSLTWAAAEAFF.

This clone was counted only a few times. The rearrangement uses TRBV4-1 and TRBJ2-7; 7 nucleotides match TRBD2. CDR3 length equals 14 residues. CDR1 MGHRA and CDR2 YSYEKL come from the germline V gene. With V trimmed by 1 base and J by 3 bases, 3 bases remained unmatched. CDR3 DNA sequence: TGCGCCAGCAGCCAAGGGGCTAGCGGCTACGAGCAGTACTTC. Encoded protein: CASSQGASGYEQYF.

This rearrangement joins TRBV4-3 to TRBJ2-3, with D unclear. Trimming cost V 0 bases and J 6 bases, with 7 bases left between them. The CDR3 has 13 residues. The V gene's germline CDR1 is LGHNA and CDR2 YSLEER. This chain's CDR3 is CASSQDFTDTQYF. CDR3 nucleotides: TGCGCCAGCAGCCAAGATTTTACGGATACGCAGTATTTT.

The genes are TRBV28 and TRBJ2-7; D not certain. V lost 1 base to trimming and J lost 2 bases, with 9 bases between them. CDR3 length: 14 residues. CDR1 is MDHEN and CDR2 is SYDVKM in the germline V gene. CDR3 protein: CASSLSLTPYEQYF. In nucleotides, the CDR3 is TGTGCCAGCAGTTTATCCCTGACACCCTACGAGCAGTACTTC.

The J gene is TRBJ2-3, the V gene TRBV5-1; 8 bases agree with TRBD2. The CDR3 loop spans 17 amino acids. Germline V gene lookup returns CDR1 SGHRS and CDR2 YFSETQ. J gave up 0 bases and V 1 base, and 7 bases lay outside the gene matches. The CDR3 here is CASSLSASGLSTDTQYF. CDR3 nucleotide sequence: TGCGCCAGCAGCTTGTCAGCTAGCGGGCTTAGCACAGATACGCAGTATTTT. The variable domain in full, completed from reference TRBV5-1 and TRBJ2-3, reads KAGVTQTPRYLIKTRGQQVTLSCSPISGHRSVSWYQQTPGQGLQFLFEYFSETQRNKGNFPGRFSGRQFSNSRSEMNVSTLELGDSALYLCASSLSASGLSTDTQYFGPGTRLTVL.

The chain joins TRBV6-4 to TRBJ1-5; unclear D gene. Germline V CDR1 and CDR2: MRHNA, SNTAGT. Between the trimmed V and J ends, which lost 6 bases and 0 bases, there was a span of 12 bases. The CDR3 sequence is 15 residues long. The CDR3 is CASSHPVYSNQPQHF. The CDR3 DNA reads TGTGCCAGCAGCCACCCGGTATATAGCAATCAGCCCCAGCATTTT.

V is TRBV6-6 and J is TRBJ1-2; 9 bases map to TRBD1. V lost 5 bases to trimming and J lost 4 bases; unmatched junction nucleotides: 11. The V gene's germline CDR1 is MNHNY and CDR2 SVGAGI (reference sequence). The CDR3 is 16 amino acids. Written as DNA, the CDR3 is TGTGCCAGCAGTGGGGACAGGGCCCATCCTTTCTATGGCTACACCTTC. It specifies CASSGDRAHPFYGYTF.

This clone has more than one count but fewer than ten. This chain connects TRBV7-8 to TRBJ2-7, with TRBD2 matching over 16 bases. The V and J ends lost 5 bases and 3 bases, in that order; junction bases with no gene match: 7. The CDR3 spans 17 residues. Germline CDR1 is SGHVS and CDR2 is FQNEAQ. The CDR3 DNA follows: TGTGCCAGCAGCCAGGGACTAGCGGGAGGGCCCGGCTACGAGCAGTACTTC. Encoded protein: CASSQGLAGGPGYEQYF.

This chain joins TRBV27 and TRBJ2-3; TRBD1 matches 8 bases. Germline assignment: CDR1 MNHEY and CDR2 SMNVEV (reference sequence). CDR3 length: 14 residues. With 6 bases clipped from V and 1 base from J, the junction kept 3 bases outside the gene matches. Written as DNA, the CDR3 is TGTGCCAGCAGGCGGACAGGGCGCACAGATACGCAGTATTTT. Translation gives CASRRTGRTDTQYF.

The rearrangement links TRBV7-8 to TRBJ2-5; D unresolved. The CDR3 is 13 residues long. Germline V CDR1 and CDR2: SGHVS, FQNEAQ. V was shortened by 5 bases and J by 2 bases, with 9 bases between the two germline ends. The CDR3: CASSARRQETQYF. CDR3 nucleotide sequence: TGTGCCAGCAGCGCACGTCGACAAGAGACCCAGTACTTC.

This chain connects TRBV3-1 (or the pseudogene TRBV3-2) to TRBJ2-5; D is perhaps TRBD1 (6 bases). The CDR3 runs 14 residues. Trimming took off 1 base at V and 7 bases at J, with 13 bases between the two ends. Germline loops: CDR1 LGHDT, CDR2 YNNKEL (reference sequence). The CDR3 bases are TGTGCCAGCAGCCAAGGGGGCCTACAGGGGACCCAGTACTTC. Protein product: CASSQGGLQGTQYF.

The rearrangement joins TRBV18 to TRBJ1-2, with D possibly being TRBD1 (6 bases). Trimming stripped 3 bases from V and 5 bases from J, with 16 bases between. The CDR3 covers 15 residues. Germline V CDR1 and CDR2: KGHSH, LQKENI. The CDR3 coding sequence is TGTGCCAGCTCACCTCCAGGGGATGGTGGATATGGCTACACCTTC. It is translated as CASSPPGDGGYGYTF.

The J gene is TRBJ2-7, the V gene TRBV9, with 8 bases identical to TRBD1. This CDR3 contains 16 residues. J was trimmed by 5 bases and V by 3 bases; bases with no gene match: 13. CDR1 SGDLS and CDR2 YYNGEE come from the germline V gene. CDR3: CASSGSGQGVPHEQYF. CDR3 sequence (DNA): TGTGCCAGCAGCGGCTCCGGACAGGGTGTACCCCACGAGCAGTACTTC. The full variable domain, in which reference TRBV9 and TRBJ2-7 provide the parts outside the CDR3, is DSGVTQTPKHLITATGQRVTLRCSPRSGDLSVYWYQQSLDQGLQFLIQYYNGEERAKGNILERFSAQQFPDLHSELNLSSLELGDSALYFCASSGSGQGVPHEQYFGPGTRLTVT.

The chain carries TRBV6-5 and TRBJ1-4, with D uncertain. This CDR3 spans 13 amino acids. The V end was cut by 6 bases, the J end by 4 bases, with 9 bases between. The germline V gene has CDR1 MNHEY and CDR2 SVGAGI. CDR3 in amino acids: CASRGRGNEKLFF. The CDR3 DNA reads TGTGCCAGCAGAGGTCGGGGTAATGAAAAACTGTTTTTT.

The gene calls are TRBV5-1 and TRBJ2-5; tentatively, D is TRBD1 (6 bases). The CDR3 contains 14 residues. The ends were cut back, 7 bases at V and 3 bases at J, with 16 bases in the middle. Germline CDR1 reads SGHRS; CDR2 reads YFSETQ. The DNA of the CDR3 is TGCGCCAGCTGTTTCGGGACATTCGAAGAGACCCAGTACTTC. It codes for CASCFGTFEETQYF. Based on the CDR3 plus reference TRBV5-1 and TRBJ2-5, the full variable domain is KAGVTQTPRYLIKTRGQQVTLSCSPISGHRSVSWYQQTPGQGLQFLFEYFSETQRNKGNFPGRFSGRQFSNSRSEMNVSTLELGDSALYLCASCFGTFEETQYFGPGTRLLVL.